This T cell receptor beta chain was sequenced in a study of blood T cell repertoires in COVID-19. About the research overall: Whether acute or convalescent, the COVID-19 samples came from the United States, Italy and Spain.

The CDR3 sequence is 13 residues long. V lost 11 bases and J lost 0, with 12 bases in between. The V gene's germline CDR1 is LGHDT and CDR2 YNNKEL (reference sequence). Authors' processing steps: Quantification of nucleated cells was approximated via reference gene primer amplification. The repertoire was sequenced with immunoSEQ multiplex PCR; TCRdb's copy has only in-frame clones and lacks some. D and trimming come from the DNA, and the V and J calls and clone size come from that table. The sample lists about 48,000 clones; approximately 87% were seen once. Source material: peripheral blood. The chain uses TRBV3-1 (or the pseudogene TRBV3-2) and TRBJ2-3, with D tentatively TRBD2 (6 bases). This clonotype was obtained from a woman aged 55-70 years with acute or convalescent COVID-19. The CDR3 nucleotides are TGTGCCGCGGGGACCTTAAGCACAGATACGCAGTATTTT. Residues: CAAGTLSTDTQYF.